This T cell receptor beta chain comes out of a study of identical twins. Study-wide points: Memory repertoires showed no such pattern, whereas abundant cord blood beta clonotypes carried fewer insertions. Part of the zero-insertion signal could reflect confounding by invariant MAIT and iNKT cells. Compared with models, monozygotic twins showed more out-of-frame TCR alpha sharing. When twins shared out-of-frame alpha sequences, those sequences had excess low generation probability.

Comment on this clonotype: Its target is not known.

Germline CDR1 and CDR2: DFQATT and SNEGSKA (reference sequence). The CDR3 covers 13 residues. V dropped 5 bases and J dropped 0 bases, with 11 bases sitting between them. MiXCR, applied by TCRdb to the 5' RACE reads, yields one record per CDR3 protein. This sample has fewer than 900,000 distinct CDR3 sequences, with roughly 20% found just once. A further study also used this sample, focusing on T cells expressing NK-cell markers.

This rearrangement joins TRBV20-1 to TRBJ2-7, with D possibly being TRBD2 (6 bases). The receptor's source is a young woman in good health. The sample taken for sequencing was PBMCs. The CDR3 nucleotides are TGCAGTGCTCCTCGGACTACCTCCTACGAGCAGTACTTC. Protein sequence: CSAPRTTSYEQYF.